Here is one TCR beta chain with its context. As yet, its antigen is unknown. Measured with immunoSEQ multiplex PCR; TCRdb has only the in-frame clones, and not every one. The sample yields fewer than 150,000 clones, nearly 90% seen once. This sample was taken from a study of T cell responses to AZD1222 COVID-19 vaccine. Trimming took 1 base from V and 7 from J, leaving 8 bases between them. The CDR3 runs to 13 residues. The germline V gene encodes CDR1 SGHTA and CDR2 FQGNSA. Study-wide points: Compared with day 0, the breadth and depth of the Spike-specific TCR repertoire rose significantly after two doses of AZD1222. Baseline seropositivity characterized only a handful of AZD1222 recipients.

This chain connects TRBV7-2 to TRBJ1-5; D call uncertain. This receptor was identified in an adult who received the AZD1222 COVID-19 vaccine. The sequences come from peripheral blood, collected 28 days after the second AZD1222 dose. Here the CDR3 reads CASSLGYYQPQHF. The CDR3 DNA is TGTGCCAGCAGCTTAGGGTATTACCAGCCCCAGCATTTT.